The TCR beta chain under discussion was sequenced for a study of cytomegalovirus exposure and HLA in healthy donors. In this sample, this clone turned up a few times. Per germline, CDR1 MDHEN and CDR2 SYDVKM. The germline V and J ends were trimmed by 5 bases and 1 base, with 9 bases remaining between them. The CDR3 has 15 amino acids. The primer mix had 60 Vbeta and 13 Jbeta primers. Generated by immunoSEQ multiplex PCR, the TCRdb table keeps only in-frame clones and is missing some. The table records 120,000 or so clones, approximately 78% of them present only once. This sequence originates from a woman aged 40-49 years in good health and CMV-seronegative. Sequenced material: PBMCs. V is TRBV28 and J is TRBJ2-6; weak D call: TRBD1 (5 bases). DNA for the CDR3: TGTGCCAGCAGTGACCCAGGGTCTGGGGCCAACGTCCTGACTTTC. Its translation: CASSDPGSGANVLTF.